This T cell receptor (beta chain) was sequenced in a study of CD8 T cells in Susac syndrome. CD8+ and CD4+ T cells taken from blood had their TCR beta sequenced. Negative isolation yielded the CD8+ and CD4+ T cells, while FACS enriched the TEMRA cells. Random-hexamer reverse transcription was applied to roughly 0.5 to 1 ug RNA. Coverage of TCR beta CDR3 amplification by immunoSEQ multiplex PCR extended to 54 Vbeta and 13 Jbeta. TCRdb itself ran the immunoSEQ multiplex PCR reads through MiXCR, one entry per CDR3 protein. This sample has some 140,000 distinct CDR3 sequences, with around 85% found just once. There are 19 residues in the CDR3. In germline, CDR1 is LGHDT, CDR2 YNNKEL (reference sequence). Germline trimming cut 0 bases from V and 3 bases from J; bases unmatched to any gene: 16.

This TCR was sampled from a human donor with multiple sclerosis. Sequencing was performed on CD8+ T cells from PBMCs. The chain joins TRBV3-1 to TRBJ1-2; TRBD1 agrees at 7 bases. The DNA of the CDR3 is TGTGCCAGCAGCCAAGAGGCAGGGGCAAGGGGGCAGAAGGACTATGGCTACACCTTC. It encodes CASSQEAGARGQKDYGYTF.